This T cell receptor beta chain was recorded in a study of T cells after yellow fever vaccination. Production of TCR cDNA was by 5'RACE template switching, which also added a universal primer site and UMIs. TCRdb reanalysed the 5' RACE reads using MiXCR and keeps one entry per CDR3 protein. Found here are 400,000 or so distinct CDR3 sequences, around a tenth of them singletons; the top ten hold roughly 18%. Study conclusions and caveats: Boosting was followed by the reappearance of most primary-vaccination clones (around 96% CD4, about 89% CD8). Sorted repertoires could include abundant contaminating clonotypes from bulk cells. CD4 and CD8 compartments shared a small share of clonotypes, likely from convergent recombination.

Losses at the gene ends were 2 bases for V and 0 bases for J; bases not matched to a gene: 15. Germline V CDR1 and CDR2: MGHRA, YSYEKL. The CDR3 has 21 residues. This clonotype was picked up a small number of times. What it recognizes is unknown. This specimen was PBMCs, taken on the day of the first yellow fever vaccination. V usage is TRBV4-1 and J usage is TRBJ2-6; 8 bases line up with TRBD1. The TCR comes from a man younger than 35 who received the YFV17D yellow fever vaccine. The CDR3 bases are TGCGCCAGCAGCCAACCGGTAACCCCGGGACAGGAAATCTCTGGGGCCAACGTCCTGACTTTC. This sequence encodes CASSQPVTPGQEISGANVLTF.